This TCR beta chain was observed in a study of technical replicates of blood from several donors. V lost 5 bases, J lost 6 bases, and 10 bases stayed unmatched. Germline V lookup: CDR1 MNHNS, CDR2 SASEGT. The CDR3 totals 15 residues. Clones were sequenced by immunoSEQ multiplex PCR, and TCRdb holds only the in-frame ones, with some missing. The sample records roughly 93,000 clones, more than 90% being singletons. The specimen sequenced was T cells isolated from PBMCs. The receptor comes from a human donor in good health. The J gene is TRBJ2-7, the V gene TRBV6-1, with TRBD1 matching over 10 bases. The CDR3 region is CASSLSPGQGSEQYF. In nucleotides, the CDR3 is TGTGCCAGCAGTCTTTCACCGGGACAGGGGAGCGAGCAGTACTTC.